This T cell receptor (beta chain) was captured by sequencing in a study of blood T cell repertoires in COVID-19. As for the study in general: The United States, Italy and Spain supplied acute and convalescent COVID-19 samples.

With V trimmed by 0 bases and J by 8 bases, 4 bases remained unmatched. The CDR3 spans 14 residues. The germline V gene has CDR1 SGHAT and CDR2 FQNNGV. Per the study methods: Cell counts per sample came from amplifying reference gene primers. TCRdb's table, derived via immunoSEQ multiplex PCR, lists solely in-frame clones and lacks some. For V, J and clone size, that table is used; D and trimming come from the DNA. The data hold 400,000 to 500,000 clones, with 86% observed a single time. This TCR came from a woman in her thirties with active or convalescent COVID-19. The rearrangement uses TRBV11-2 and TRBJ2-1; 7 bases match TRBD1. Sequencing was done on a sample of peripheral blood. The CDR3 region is CASSLDRGSDEQFF. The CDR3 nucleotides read TGTGCCAGCAGCTTAGACAGGGGGTCGGATGAGCAGTTCTTC.